What follows describes a single T cell receptor beta chain. This clonotype has more than one count but fewer than ten. Its binding antigen is unknown. No base-level quality is on record; no much larger clone is a single base apart. The data were obtained in a study of response to subunit inactivated influenza vaccine (dated by TCRdb to the late 2010s). Study-level background: Deep quantitative profiling of the T cell receptor repertoire was used in the study to follow responses to a trivalent subunit inactivated influenza vaccine.

Preparation of the library involved RT-PCR. The reads were generated on an Illumina HiSeq 2500. The raw public reads went through TCRdb reprocessing: fastp at Q25, MiXCR clone calling, in-frame beta chains kept. Duplicate CDR3 protein sequences are folded into a single record with the most common DNA and genes. The sample table shows about 540,000 distinct CDR3 sequences, and roughly a quarter are seen once. The top ten hold approximately 2.9% of the sample. What the study reported, not specific to this receptor: According to the authors, only a limited number of new T cells may be recruited by each seasonal influenza vaccination.

This sample also appeared in a second study, on T cells expressing NK-cell markers. The second study's paper adds: The TCR beta cDNA libraries were made using 5'RACE template switching, a step that added both a universal primer site and unique molecular identifiers. TCR beta-chain repertoires were profiled in sorted CD3+CD56+NKG2C+, CD3+CD56+NKG2C- and CD3+CD56-NKG2C+ T-cell subsets from several donors. Among the eight sequenced donors, seven were HCMV-seropositive and one was HCMV-seronegative. To restrict sorting to alphabetaTCR-expressing T cells, an anti-gammadeltaTCR antibody was added in several experiments. In 5 to 7 donors, the dominant CD3+CD56+NKG2C+ clonotypes were found to rank among the top 10 CD8+ clonotypes and to make up about 1.0-7.5% of CD8+ T cells. Those dominant clonotypes were again the most abundant among CD3+CD56-NKG2C+ cells in a handful of donors, at about 25-65%. Whether the expanded NKG2C-expressing T cell clones were specific for HCMV antigens was left unclear. Randomly selected healthy volunteers, three men and five women, were used as the eight sequenced donors. HCMV serostatus was determined by detecting HCMV-specific IgG in serum with a commercial ELISA kit. Peripheral blood mononuclear cells were isolated from blood by Ficoll density gradient centrifugation. Magnetic immunoseparation with Miltenyi isolation kits was used to isolate CD4+ and CD8+ T cells from PBMC. cDNA synthesis was primed from the TCR beta constant segment, followed by two successive PCR amplification steps. Libraries were sequenced as 2 x 150 bp reads on Illumina HiSeq 2000/2500, MiSeq or NextSeq. MIGEC was used to demultiplex reads and group reads by UMI, and MiTCR was used to assemble and quantify clonotypes. To remove erroneous sequences, TCR cDNA sequences were retained only when supported by two or more reads. Downstream repertoire analysis used the tcR package, and clonotypes were matched across fractions by CDR3 nucleotide sequence plus V segment. VDJmatch was used to annotate antigen specificity against VDJdb, with one amino acid substitution allowed in CDR3.

The starting material was CD4+ T cells sorted from PBMCs, obtained roughly 13 days after vaccination. This TCR came from a man between 45 and 60 years old who received an inactivated influenza vaccine. Donor details come from another sample of the same person, matched by shared clones.

The DNA sequence reads TGTGCCAGCAGCAGAGCCGGGACTAGGCCAGATACGCAGTATTTT. Its translation is CASSRAGTRPDTQYF. The chain links TRBV12-3 or TRBV12-4 with TRBJ2-3; 8 junctional bases match TRBD2. Trimming leaves V shorter by 6 bases and J shorter by 4 bases, with the junction holding 9 bases beyond the gene matches. The CDR3 sequence holds 15 residues, the cysteine and phenylalanine included. The DNA shown is the 45-base CDR3, in frame from base 1.